This passage covers 25 T cell receptor beta chains from one sample sequenced in a study of glioma-infiltrating T cells. Using RNA template, CDR3s of TCR alpha and beta were amplified with iRepertoire arm-PCR. TCRdb re-called the multiplex PCR reads with MiXCR, one entry per CDR3 protein. The data show about 93,000 distinct CDR3 sequences, with around 42% seen just once and less than 45% held by the top ten. The sequenced sample was glioma tissue, nonneoplastic brain tissue, or PBMCs (not recorded which). The receptor set was obtained from a human donor with low-grade glioma or glioblastoma, undergoing nonglioma brain surgery, or in good health (not recorded which).

The CDR3 bases are TGTGCCAGTAGACCAACCGGGACAGGCCAAGAGACCCAGTACTTC. Translating it yields CASRPTGTGQETQYF. The chain has TRBV19 and TRBJ2-5; 8 nucleotides align to TRBD1. Germline CDR1 is LNHDA and CDR2 is SQIVND (reference sequence). The CDR3 is made up of 15 amino acids. Trimming removed 6 bases from V and 1 base from J; junction bases left unmatched: 7.

This clonotype was counted at least ten times. This chain connects TRBV9 to TRBJ1-6; no clear D. Germline lookup yields CDR1 SGDLS and CDR2 YYNGEE. V lost 3 bases to trimming and J lost 10 bases, with 17 bases between them. The CDR3 has 15 amino acids. The CDR3 region is CASSETRTARSPLHF. The CDR3 DNA is TGTGCCAGCAGCGAAACTAGGACCGCAAGATCACCCCTCCACTTT.

This clonotype was counted at least ten times. The chain recombines TRBV14 with TRBJ2-3; no reliable D call. Germline V gene sequence: CDR1 SGHDN, CDR2 FVKESK. The CDR3 sequence is 13 residues long. The V end lost 4 bases, the J end lost 6 bases, and 11 bases lay between the germline ends. Written as DNA, the CDR3 is TGTGCCAGCAGCCCGGACCTGAAGGATACGCAGTATTTT. Translation: CASSPDLKDTQYF.

At least ten counts were recorded for this clonotype. The chain carries TRBV18 and TRBJ1-1, with TRBD1 matching 8 bases. Germline CDR1 is KGHSH and CDR2 is LQKENI. The CDR3 spans 16 residues. With V trimmed by 1 base and J by 1 base, 5 bases remained unmatched. CDR3 loop: CASSPQGQAKNTEAFF. CDR3 coding DNA: TGTGCCAGCTCACCACAGGGACAGGCCAAGAACACTGAAGCTTTCTTT.

This clonotype has a count of ten or more. The CDR3 loop reads CASAQGSSGANVLTF. The CDR3, as DNA: TGTGCCAGCGCACAGGGGAGCTCTGGGGCCAACGTCCTGACTTTC. The chain is built from TRBV6-1 and TRBJ2-6, with 7 bases matching TRBD1. Trimming cost V 8 bases and J 0 bases; bases outside gene matches: 4. Germline CDR1 MNHNS, CDR2 SASEGT. There are 15 residues in the CDR3.

The V and J genes are TRBV6-2 or TRBV6-3 and TRBJ1-2, with D unresolved. Germline V CDR1 and CDR2: MNHEY, SVGEGT. V was trimmed by 8 bases and J by 4 bases, leaving 11 bases between them. This CDR3 has 12 residues. Here the CDR3 reads CASSRASYGYTF. For the CDR3, the DNA is TGTGCCAGCTCACGCGCTAGCTATGGCTACACCTTC.

About this clonotype: This may come from a read error, since a much larger clone is one base off. This rearrangement joins TRBV28 to TRBJ2-3; D unclear. The CDR3 extends over 13 amino acids. The V gene's germline CDR1 is MDHEN and CDR2 SYDVKM. CDR3 DNA: TGTGCCAGCAGTGGGCAATCCACAGATGCGCAGTATTTT. It encodes CASSGQSTDAQYF.

This clonotype was picked up many times. The chain has TRBV10-3 and TRBJ2-7; D may correspond to TRBD1 or TRBD2 (6 bases each). The CDR3 contains 18 residues. Trimming left V 2 bases short and J 1 base short, with 21 bases between. Per germline, CDR1 ENHRY and CDR2 SYGVKD. The CDR3 loop is CAISEKATGAGKSYEQYF. The CDR3 DNA reads as TGTGCCATCAGTGAGAAAGCGACGGGGGCAGGGAAATCCTACGAGCAGTACTTC.

The chain uses TRBV7-9 and TRBJ1-2; D uncertain. V was pared by 1 base and J by 4 bases, with 10 bases between. Germline V gene sequence: CDR1 SEHNR, CDR2 FQNEAQ (reference sequence). The CDR3 is made up of 14 amino acids. The CDR3: CASSLGECTYGYTF. The CDR3 region has the DNA TGTGCCAGCAGCTTAGGGGAATGCACCTATGGCTACACCTTC.

This clonotype was seen many times. The genes are TRBV12-3 or TRBV12-4 and TRBJ2-5; TRBD2 aligns across 12 bases. This CDR3 has 14 residues. Trimming took 5 bases from V and 5 from J; bases not matched to a gene: 3. The CDR3 protein is CASSPSGGDETQYF. The CDR3 DNA is TGTGCCAGCAGTCCTAGCGGGGGGGATGAGACCCAGTACTTC.

In the case of this clonotype: This clone may be a read error of a much larger clone one base away. This CDR3 reads CASSAQGRSPTGELFF. The CDR3 region has the DNA TGTGCCAGCAGCGCTCAGGGCAGGTCTCCCACCGGGGAGCTGTTTTTT. J is TRBJ2-2 and V is TRBV9, with D maybe TRBD1 (5 bases). This CDR3 spans 16 amino acids. V lost 3 bases and J lost 4, with 16 bases in between. Looked up from germline, CDR1 is SGDLS and CDR2 is YYNGEE.

This clonotype was recorded many times. V gene TRBV3-1 combines with J gene TRBJ2-5; 11 positions match TRBD2. Unmatched junction bases numbered 4, after V lost 3 bases and J lost 4 bases. The CDR3 contains 15 residues. Per the germline V gene, CDR1 is LGHDT and CDR2 is YNNKEL (reference sequence). CDR3 residues: CASSHVAGGAETQYF. Written as DNA, the CDR3 is TGTGCCAGCAGCCACGTAGCGGGGGGGGCAGAGACCCAGTACTTC.

The chain links TRBV27 to TRBJ2-1, with D possibly TRBD2 on 6 matching bases. The CDR3 sequence is 15 residues long. Looked up from germline, CDR1 is MNHEY and CDR2 is SMNVEV (reference sequence). DNA for the CDR3: TGTGTTAGCAGTTCAGACGGGAGCTCCTACAATGAGCAGTTCTTC. Translating it yields CVSSSDGSSYNEQFF.

On this clonotype: A read error may be the cause here, since a much bigger clone is one base away. V usage is TRBV11-2 and J usage is TRBJ1-1, with 7 positions matching TRBD1. Per germline, CDR1 SGHAT and CDR2 FQNNGV. The CDR3 has 13 amino acids. CDR3 nucleotides: TGTGCCAGCAGCCAGGACAGGAACACTGAAGCTTCCTTT. Amino acid sequence: CASSQDRNTEASF.

About this clonotype: The junction differs from germline at one of its ends, possibly a read error. This chain connects TRBV7-9 to TRBJ2-2, with D hard to call. The germline CDR1 and CDR2 sequences are SEHNR and FQNEAQ (reference sequence). The CDR3 has 16 amino acids. CDR3 nucleotide sequence: TGTTCCAGCAGCCTGGGAAAGATGGCGAACACCGGGGAGCTGTTTTTT. Amino acid sequence: CSSSLGKMANTGELFF.

This clonotype has a count of ten or more. The chain carries TRBV7-3 and TRBJ2-2, with a tentative D call TRBD2 (6 bases). CDR1 and CDR2 from the germline V gene are SGHTA and FQGTGA. This CDR3 has 16 amino acids. Trimming took off 1 base at V and 2 bases at J, with 11 bases between the two ends. Here the CDR3 reads CASSLNSGDNTGELFF. The CDR3 nucleotides read TGTGCCAGCAGCTTAAACTCGGGAGATAACACCGGGGAGCTGTTTTTT.

In this sample, this clonotype turned up many times. The chain couples TRBV28 to TRBJ2-3, with D perhaps matching TRBD1 (7 bases). The CDR3 is 13 amino acids. Trimming took 4 bases from V and 11 from J, leaving 16 bases between them. Germline assignment: CDR1 MDHEN and CDR2 SYDVKM. The chain's CDR3 is CASSSTRQGGQYF. In DNA, the CDR3 is TGTGCCAGCAGTTCGACCAGACAGGGAGGGCAGTATTTT.

Comment on this clonotype: This may stem from a read error, because a much larger clone lies one nucleotide away. This chain connects TRBV5-6 to TRBJ2-7; D is ambiguous. Germline CDR1 SGHDT, CDR2 YYEEEE. This CDR3 comprises 14 residues. The CDR3 spells CASSLGVGTYEQDF. CDR3 bases: TGTGCCAGCAGCTTGGGGGTGGGAACCTACGAGCAGGACTTC. The full variable domain, with the rest looked up from reference TRBV5-6 and TRBJ2-7, is DAGVTQSPTHLIKTRGQQVTLRCSPKSGHDTVSWYQQALGQGPQFIFQYYEEEERQRGNFPDRFSGHQFPNYSSELNVNALLLGDSALYLCASSLGVGTYEQDFGPGTRLTVT.

The rearrangement joins TRBV27 to TRBJ2-7; D uncertain. The germline gives CDR1 MNHEY, CDR2 SMNVEV (reference sequence). This CDR3 contains 13 residues. V lost 10 bases, J lost 7 bases, and 20 bases lay in between. In nucleotides, the CDR3 is TGTGCCACGAGACAAGACATGGCGTATGAGCAGTACTTC. Its translation: CATRQDMAYEQYF.

This clonotype was detected only once. This may be a read error, as it is one base from a much larger clone. The V call is TRBV6-5, the J call TRBJ2-7; D not certain. This CDR3 is 12 amino acids long. Germline V gene data show CDR1 as MNHEY and CDR2 as SVGAGI. CDR3 amino acids: CARSEYNYEQCF. The CDR3 coding sequence is TGTGCCAGAAGTGAGTACAACTACGAGCAGTGCTTC.

This rearrangement joins TRBV7-9 to TRBJ1-2; D gene uncertain. This CDR3 region has 14 residues. Germline values: CDR1 SEHNR, CDR2 FQNEAQ (reference sequence). The ends were cut back, 1 base at V and 8 bases at J, with 14 bases in the middle. CDR3 DNA: TGTGCCAGCAGCTTAGAGATGGGATCTGGCGGCTACACCTTC. This gives the protein CASSLEMGSGGYTF.

Regarding this clonotype: Relative to the germline gene, one junction end is altered; a read error may explain this. The gene calls are TRBV6-1 and TRBJ2-7; 7 bases fit TRBD1. This CDR3 contains 12 residues. The germline V gene has CDR1 MNHNS and CDR2 SASEGT. CDR3 region: CAGSQTGIERYF. For the CDR3, the DNA is TGTGCCGGCAGCCAGACAGGGATCGAGCGGTACTTC.

Points on this clonotype: Being one base from a much bigger clone, this may be a read error. The V call is TRBV7-3, the J call TRBJ2-3; 11 positions match TRBD2. The CDR3 covers 14 residues. Per the germline V gene, CDR1 is SGHTA and CDR2 is FQGTGA. The junction had 7 bases not matched to a gene; V was cut back by 3 bases and J by 11 bases. The CDR3 DNA reads as TGTGCCAGCAGCTTGTTAGCGGGGGGGCCGCTGCAGTATTTT. Encoded protein: CASSLLAGGPLQYF. Filled out from reference TRBV7-3 and TRBJ2-3, the complete variable domain reads GAGVSQTPSNKVTEKGKYVELRCDPISGHTALYWYRQSLGQGPEFLIYFQGTGAADDSGLPNDRFFAVRPEGSVSTLKIQRTERGDSAVYLCASSLLAGGPLQYFGPGTRLTVL.

Regarding this clonotype: The junction differs from germline at one of its ends, possibly a read error. J is TRBJ2-2 and V is TRBV24-1; the D gene is possibly TRBD1 (6 bases). Germline V gene data show CDR1 as KGHDR and CDR2 as SFDVKD. The length of the CDR3 is 16 residues. Here the CDR3 reads CATSVATGTKTGELFF. The CDR3 DNA reads as TGTGCCACCAGTGTCGCGACAGGAACGAAGACCGGGGAGCTGTTTTTT.

Worth noting for this clonotype: The conserved final phenylalanine or tryptophan is absent from the CDR3, which likely points to a read error. It is unclear where the CDR3 begins or ends on the DNA, so no DNA is shown, and the CDR3 is as TCRdb lists it. V and J are TRBV15 and TRBJ2-1. Germline V gene sequence: CDR1 LNHNV, CDR2 YYDKDF (reference sequence). The CDR3 contains 14 residues when both ends are counted. CDR3: CATSRTLENNEPVS.